The 2 T cell receptor beta chains reported below all come from one sample, sequenced in a study of persistence of HIV-infected CD4 T cells. Stimulation used approximately 9.5 ug/mL lysate from CMV-infected fibroblasts. Responding CD4+ T cells were sorted by upregulation of both CD40 ligand and CD69. These receptors have no known antigen. The libraries were made with immunoSEQ version 4 in survey mode. TCRdb keeps only in-frame clones here, not all; method: immunoSEQ multiplex PCR. The sample lists about 17,000 clones; about 65% were seen once. This material consisted of CD4+ T cells sorted from PBMCs after 18-hour stimulation, taken from a patient who received antiretroviral therapy. These receptors all stem from an adult woman with HIV who was CMV-seropositive.

The V gene is TRBV9, the J gene TRBJ1-1; 11 positions agree with TRBD1. Germline CDR1 reads SGDLS; CDR2 reads YYNGEE. The V segment lost 0 bases and the J segment 5 bases; nucleotides outside the gene matches: 6. The CDR3 is made up of 16 amino acids. The CDR3 coding sequence is TGTGCCAGCAGCGTAGCCGGACAGGGGGCGAAGACTGAAGCTTTCTTT. This encodes CASSVAGQGAKTEAFF.

V and J are TRBV5-5 and TRBJ2-1, with 11 positions matching TRBD2. The J segment lost 5 bases and the V segment lost 4 bases, leaving 8 bases of the junction unmatched. The germline V gene encodes CDR1 SGHKS and CDR2 YYEKEE (reference sequence). The CDR3 has 16 amino acids. The chain's CDR3 is CASSPQTSGAHNEQFF. In DNA, the CDR3 is TGTGCCAGCAGCCCCCAGACTAGCGGGGCACACAATGAGCAGTTCTTC.